These 25 T cell receptor beta chains originate from one sample sequenced in a study of T-cell memory formation after mild COVID-19. TCRdb reprocessed the 5' RACE reads with MiXCR, giving one entry per CDR3 protein. Of hundreds of thousands of distinct CDR3 sequences listed, over 13% are singletons. Sequences were obtained from PBMCs or a T cell subset sorted from them (not recorded which). These receptor sequences come from a man aged 18 to 35 who had mild COVID-19 (a few samples of this study predate the infection). Cell type and time point are not known.

This clonotype was picked up a small number of times. CDR3 nucleotides: TGCAGTGCTAGAGATGAGGCGGGGGGTTACCCCTCCTACGAGCAGTACTTC. Translating it yields CSARDEAGGYPSYEQYF. This sequence joins TRBV20-1 and TRBJ2-7; 8 nucleotides agree with TRBD2. With V trimmed by 0 bases and J by 0 bases, 10 bases remained unmatched. There are 17 residues in the CDR3. Germline CDR1 DFQATT, CDR2 SNEGSKA (reference sequence).

There are a few counts of this clonotype. The chain recombines TRBV3-1 with TRBJ2-1; 9 nucleotides match TRBD2. J lost 6 bases, V lost 0 bases, and 12 bases had no gene match. This CDR3 region has 18 residues. The germline gives CDR1 LGHDT, CDR2 YNNKEL (reference sequence). The CDR3 DNA sequence: TGTGCCAGCAGCCAAGATGTGAGGCGGGGGGGCCTGGCCAATGAGCAGTTCTTC. This sequence encodes CASSQDVRRGGLANEQFF.

This chain links TRBV5-1 with TRBJ2-3; 16 nucleotides align to TRBD2. Germline CDR1 and CDR2: SGHRS and YFSETQ. This CDR3 region has 17 residues. With 3 bases clipped from V and 2 bases from J, the junction kept 3 bases outside the gene matches. CDR3 sequence reads: CASSSGTSGGATDTQYF. CDR3 bases: TGCGCCAGCAGCTCCGGGACTAGCGGGGGGGCCACAGATACGCAGTATTTT.

This clonotype was detected many times. The genes are TRBV7-2 and TRBJ1-3; TRBD1 matches 7 bases. After removal of 3 bases from V and 2 bases from J, the junction contained 4 bases not matched to a gene. Germline-derived CDR1 and CDR2 are SGHTA and FQGNSA. The CDR3 contains 15 residues. The chain's CDR3 is CASSFLTGTGNTIYF. The CDR3, as DNA: TGTGCCAGCAGCTTCCTGACAGGGACTGGAAACACCATATATTTT.

This clonotype was detected ten times or more. V gene TRBV4-1 combines with J gene TRBJ1-1, with 7 bases matching TRBD1. The CDR3 has 15 amino acids. With 3 bases clipped from V and 0 bases from J, the junction kept 4 bases outside the gene matches. The V gene's germline CDR1 is MGHRA and CDR2 YSYEKL. Here the CDR3 reads CASSHHGTVNTEAFF. CDR3 DNA sequence: TGCGCCAGCAGCCATCATGGGACAGTGAACACTGAAGCTTTCTTT.

This clonotype showed up just once. The chain carries TRBV7-6 and TRBJ1-6, with D possibly matching TRBD1 (5 bases). CDR1 and CDR2 (germline): SGHVS, FNYEAQ. Trimming stripped 7 bases from V and 10 bases from J, with 20 bases between. The CDR3 totals 15 residues. The CDR3 DNA reads as TGTGCCAGCACCGCCGCGGGGGATTTTGGCTCACCCCTCCACTTT. Protein product: CASTAAGDFGSPLHF.

In this sample, this clonotype turned up a few times. The rearrangement uses TRBV5-1 and TRBJ2-3, with TRBD2 as a possible D gene (7 bases). From germline, CDR1 is SGHRS and CDR2 YFSETQ. The CDR3 is 16 amino acids. V was shortened by 4 bases and J by 3 bases, with 18 bases between the two germline ends. CDR3 amino acids: CASSLLLGGPTDTQYF. The DNA of the CDR3 is TGCGCCAGCAGCCTCCTCCTCGGGGGGCCGACAGATACGCAGTATTTT.

This clonotype was counted between two and nine times. This chain connects TRBV6-6 to TRBJ2-1, with D hard to call. Trimming pared 5 bases from V and 5 bases from J, leaving 16 bases between. The CDR3 covers 15 residues. The germline gives CDR1 MNHNY, CDR2 SVGAGI (reference sequence). For the CDR3, the DNA is TGTGCCAGCAGTGGTGCGTTATCGTCCCACAATGAGCAGTTCTTC. As protein: CASSGALSSHNEQFF.

A few counts support this clonotype. The rearrangement uses TRBV28 and TRBJ1-5; no clear D gene. V lost 2 bases and J lost 3, with 8 bases in between. The germline V gene has CDR1 MDHEN and CDR2 SYDVKM. CDR3 size: 14 residues. The chain's CDR3 is CASSLTGYNQPQHF. In nucleotides, the CDR3 is TGTGCCAGCAGTTTAACGGGGTACAATCAGCCCCAGCATTTT.

At least ten counts were recorded for this clonotype. This sequence joins TRBV20-1 and TRBJ2-3, with D perhaps TRBD1 or TRBD2 (5 bases each). Trimming left V 4 bases short and J 6 bases short, with 14 bases between. Germline V CDR1 and CDR2: DFQATT, SNEGSKA (reference sequence). This CDR3 is built from 13 residues. The CDR3 region is CSATGTPGDTQYF. The CDR3 coding sequence is TGCAGTGCTACCGGGACCCCAGGGGATACGCAGTATTTT.

This clonotype was picked up a small number of times. The chain recombines TRBV6-5 with TRBJ2-1; D is undetermined. Germline loops: CDR1 MNHEY, CDR2 SVGAGI. This CDR3 contains 12 residues. The V gene lost 6 bases and the J gene lost 6 bases, with 9 bases spanning the gap. CDR3 nucleotides: TGTGCCAGCAGGGAAGCTACCAATGAGCAGTTCTTC. Translation gives CASREATNEQFF.

The chain combines TRBV5-4 with TRBJ2-5; tentatively, D is TRBD1 or TRBD2 (7 bases each). The CDR3 sequence is 15 residues long. The V end was cut by 3 bases, the J end by 5 bases, with 17 bases between. CDR1 is SGHNT and CDR2 is YYREEE in the germline V gene (reference sequence). The CDR3: CASSSSTGRGETQYF. In DNA form, the CDR3 reads TGTGCCAGCAGCTCGTCGACAGGGAGGGGGGAGACCCAGTACTTC.

The sample holds a few counts of this clonotype. V is TRBV5-1 and J is TRBJ1-1; D possibly corresponds to TRBD1 (5 bases). Trimming removed 4 bases at V and 2 bases at J, with 12 bases between. This CDR3 is 14 amino acids long. From germline, CDR1 is SGHRS and CDR2 YFSETQ. The CDR3 region has the DNA TGCGCCAGCAGCGAGACAGCTTCCAACACTGAAGCTTTCTTT. This gives the protein CASSETASNTEAFF.

Only a few counts were recorded for this clonotype. The chain carries TRBV12-3 or TRBV12-4 and TRBJ1-5; D remains unclear. The CDR3 covers 13 residues. The V gene lost 0 bases and the J gene lost 6 bases, with 6 bases spanning the gap. The CDR3 DNA reads TGTGCCAGCAGTTTAGCGCGGGTTCAGCCCCAGCATTTT. Protein product: CASSLARVQPQHF.

This clonotype appeared a few times. The J gene is TRBJ1-4, the V gene TRBV4-1, with a possible D match to TRBD1 (5 bases). CDR1 is MGHRA and CDR2 is YSYEKL in the germline V gene. With 1 base removed from V and 3 bases from J, the gap between germline ends came to 9 bases. The CDR3 sequence is 15 residues long. The CDR3 spells CASSQVGRANEKLFF. DNA for the CDR3: TGCGCCAGCAGCCAAGTGGGCAGGGCTAATGAAAAACTGTTTTTT.

This clonotype was seen a handful of times. The chain links TRBV18 to TRBJ2-5; D is ambiguous. There are 16 residues in the CDR3. Trimming pared 3 bases from V and 5 bases from J, leaving 19 bases between. The germline V gene has CDR1 KGHSH and CDR2 LQKENI. CDR3 coding DNA: TGTGCCAGCTCACCGACGACTCGGGCGATAGGGGAGACCCAGTACTTC. Its protein product is CASSPTTRAIGETQYF. The variable domain in full, completed from reference TRBV18 and TRBJ2-5, reads NAGVMQNPRHLVRRRGQEARLRCSPMKGHSHVYWYRQLPEEGLKFMVYLQKENIIDESGMPKERFSAEFPKEGPSILRIQQVVRGDSAAYFCASSPTTRAIGETQYFGPGTRLLVL.

This clonotype was detected only a few times. V is TRBV6-1 and J is TRBJ2-4; 10 bases align to TRBD2. The CDR3 covers 16 residues. The germline CDR1 and CDR2 sequences are MNHNS and SASEGT. V was pared by 0 bases and J by 13 bases, with 12 bases of the junction left unmatched. The DNA for the CDR3 is TGTGCCAGCAGTGAAGCGCTTCTCGCTAGCGGGGGCGGCCAGTACTTC. This encodes CASSEALLASGGGQYF.

The chain has TRBV6-1 and TRBJ1-5; D might be TRBD1 (5 bases). Germline assignment: CDR1 MNHNS and CDR2 SASEGT. The CDR3 extends over 14 amino acids. The ends were cut back, 8 bases at V and 9 bases at J, with 20 bases in the middle. CDR3 loop: CASGGRTRLPPQHF. The CDR3 coding sequence is TGTGCCAGCGGGGGACGGACCAGGCTGCCGCCCCAGCATTTT.

The rearrangement joins TRBV11-1 to TRBJ1-1; no reliable D call. CDR3 length equals 15 residues. Germline V gene lookup returns CDR1 SGHAT and CDR2 FQDESV (reference sequence). V was clipped by 4 bases and J by 0 bases, with 12 bases between them. For the CDR3, the DNA is TGTGCCAGCAGCTCAAACGCCCGGATGAACACTGAAGCTTTCTTT. As protein: CASSSNARMNTEAFF.

The gene calls are TRBV6-6 and TRBJ2-5, with 12 bases matching TRBD1. The CDR3 is 17 residues long. The junction had 5 bases not matched to a gene; V was cut back by 2 bases and J by 1 base. The V gene's germline CDR1 is MNHNY and CDR2 SVGAGI (reference sequence). This chain's CDR3 is CASSYPGQGAGQETQYF. The DNA of the CDR3 is TGTGCCAGCAGTTACCCGGGACAGGGGGCTGGCCAAGAGACCCAGTACTTC.

The chain has TRBV20-1 and TRBJ1-5; D gene uncertain. Trimming shortened V by 1 base and J by 1 base, and 14 bases separated the two germline ends. CDR1 is DFQATT, CDR2 SNEGSKA, per germline (reference sequence). The CDR3 covers 16 residues. The CDR3 spells CSARGRPRMSNQPQHF. CDR3 bases: TGCAGTGCTAGAGGTCGCCCCCGGATGAGCAATCAGCCCCAGCATTTT.

This chain links TRBV7-2 with TRBJ1-1; 7 nucleotides line up with TRBD1. The junction had 6 bases not matched to a gene; V was cut back by 1 base and J by 4 bases. Germline V gene lookup returns CDR1 SGHTA and CDR2 FQGNSA. The CDR3 consists of 15 residues. The DNA of the CDR3 is TGTGCCAGCAGCTTAGTTAGGGGGCGACGCACTGAAGCTTTCTTT. This sequence encodes CASSLVRGRRTEAFF.

This clonotype appeared a few times. The V gene is TRBV7-6, the J gene TRBJ2-3; D not certain. The CDR3 totals 13 residues. CDR1 SGHVS and CDR2 FNYEAQ come from the germline V gene. Trimming cost V 5 bases and J 2 bases, with 8 bases left between them. The CDR3 here is CASSRYHTDTQYF. The CDR3 nucleotides read TGTGCCAGCAGCCGATACCACACAGATACGCAGTATTTT.

V and J are TRBV6-1 and TRBJ2-7; D is undetermined. Germline CDR1 MNHNS, CDR2 SASEGT. The CDR3 length is 11 residues. Trimming pared 2 bases from V and 7 bases from J, leaving 6 bases between. CDR3 DNA: TGTGCCAGCAGTGAACAACATGAGCAGTACTTC. Its translation: CASSEQHEQYF.

This chain connects TRBV20-1 to TRBJ2-3; D unclear. The CDR3 extends over 12 amino acids. V was trimmed by 6 bases and J by 0 bases, leaving 7 bases between them. The germline CDR1 and CDR2 sequences are DFQATT and SNEGSKA (reference sequence). Here the CDR3 reads CSAQYSTDTQYF. Written as DNA, the CDR3 is TGCAGTGCACAGTATAGCACAGATACGCAGTATTTT.